This T cell receptor beta chain was recorded in a study of STAT5B mutations in CD4+ large granular lymphocyte leukemia. Regarding the study as a whole: Without putative leukemic clones, patient CD4-sorted repertoires remained more clonal than healthy CD4+ repertoires. Over 20% of private leukemic clonotypes occurred rarely in other patients' non-leukemic repertoires.

In the case of this clone: Its specificity is unknown.

Buffy coats from healthy blood donors served as controls. The assay was run at survey level. This table comes from immunoSEQ multiplex PCR, and its TCRdb copy is limited to in-frame clones, with some not included. The sample has tens of thousands of clones; about three quarters are singletons. Germline CDR1 and CDR2: KGHSH and LQKENI. This CDR3 is 13 amino acids long. The V and J ends lost 5 bases and 5 bases respectively, with 10 bases between them. V and J are TRBV18 and TRBJ1-5; D is undetermined. The material sequenced was CD4+ T cells from blood buffy coats. The sequence was obtained from a human donor in good health. The CDR3 sequence: CASSTTHDQPQHF. The CDR3 DNA is TGTGCCAGCTCAACGACACACGATCAGCCCCAGCATTTT.